The sequence of this T cell receptor (beta chain) was determined in a study of Ad26.COV2.S vaccination and SARS-CoV-2 variants. This clone was picked up one time. The antigen remains undetermined. Study findings and constraints: Non-spike TCR breadth did not differ much between vaccine and placebo recipients. Estimates derived from TCR breadth and depth analyses may have underestimated total T cell responses.

The germline CDR1 and CDR2 sequences are SQVTM and ANQGSEA. The CDR3 has 11 residues. Trimming pared 4 bases from V and 6 bases from J, leaving 7 bases between. Generated by immunoSEQ multiplex PCR, the TCRdb table keeps only in-frame clones and is missing some. The table has 350,000 to 550,000 clones, 75% to 90% seen once; the top ten hold over 2.5%. Treatment reported: some 20 received Ad26.COV2.S at low or high dose, single or two shots; 5 received placebo; per-sample allocation not given. After the first vaccine or placebo injection, samples were drawn on day 63. The donor's status was that of an adult aged 18-55 years in Boston.

The chain combines TRBV29-1 with TRBJ2-1; D ambiguous. The sample was peripheral blood, taken in a trial of Ad26.COV2.S vaccine versus placebo. The TCR was taken from a person aged 18-60 years who received the Ad26.COV2.S COVID-19 vaccine or a placebo. The CDR3 region is CSVAQVNEQFF. CDR3 sequence (DNA): TGCAGCGTTGCCCAGGTCAATGAGCAGTTCTTC.